The 24 T cell receptor beta chains listed next were all sequenced from one sample in a study of T-cell reconstitution after alpha-beta-depleted transplantation in children. Unique molecular identifiers were used to barcode this TCRbeta library. TCRdb passed the PCR reads through MiXCR, listing each CDR3 protein once. The sample carries about 500,000 distinct CDR3 sequences, approximately 30% recorded once. Sequenced here: PBMCs from the stem cell graft donor, sampled from the stem cell graft. Source of these receptors: a human donor who donated a stem cell graft to a child with aplastic anemia.

V gene TRBV6-2 or TRBV6-3 combines with J gene TRBJ1-5; D remains unclear. This CDR3 region has 15 residues. The germline CDR1 and CDR2 sequences are MNHEY and SVGEGT. Trimming removed 6 bases at V and 3 bases at J, with 15 bases between. The CDR3 reads CASSASLPINQPQHF. The DNA for the CDR3 is TGTGCCAGCAGCGCGTCCCTACCAATCAATCAGCCCCAGCATTTT.

The rearrangement joins TRBV6-2 or TRBV6-3 to TRBJ2-7, with 7 bases identical to TRBD1. Germline V gene sequence: CDR1 MNHEY, CDR2 SVGEGT. J was trimmed by 7 bases and V by 5 bases; bases with no gene match: 8. The CDR3 sequence is 13 residues long. As DNA, the CDR3 is TGTGCCAGCAGTATCCGGACAGGTTGGGAGCAGTACGTC. It specifies CASSIRTGWEQYV.

The chain uses TRBV28 and TRBJ2-4; 13 nucleotides match TRBD2. There are 20 residues in the CDR3. CDR1 is MDHEN, CDR2 SYDVKM, per germline. J lost 0 bases, V lost 1 base, and 9 bases had no gene match. The CDR3 loop is CASSLSPGLAGYKAKNIQYF. Here the CDR3 DNA reads TGTGCCAGCAGTTTATCGCCGGGACTAGCGGGATACAAAGCCAAAAACATTCAGTACTTC.

This clonotype was counted between two and nine times. The CDR3 bases are TGTGCCAGCAGCGTGTCCCCTAAACACAATGAGCAGTTCTTC. Translation: CASSVSPKHNEQFF. The chain employs TRBV9 and TRBJ2-1; D uncertain. This CDR3 has 14 residues. V was clipped by 2 bases and J by 5 bases, with 11 bases between them. Germline V gene data show CDR1 as SGDLS and CDR2 as YYNGEE.

The gene calls are TRBV14 and TRBJ1-6; no reliable D call. The CDR3 has 15 amino acids. Per the germline V gene, CDR1 is SGHDN and CDR2 is FVKESK. V lost 1 base, J lost 9 bases, and 13 bases lay in between. The CDR3 is CASSQVGEWSSPLHF. CDR3 bases: TGTGCCAGCAGCCAAGTTGGGGAGTGGAGTTCACCCCTCCACTTT. Supplemented by reference TRBV14 and TRBJ1-6, the full variable domain reads EAGVTQFPSHSVIEKGQTVTLRCDPISGHDNLYWYRRVMGKEIKFLLHFVKESKQDESGMPNNRFLAERTGGTYSTLKVQPAELEDSGVYFCASSQVGEWSSPLHFGNGTRLTVT.

This clonotype appeared a few times. The chain uses TRBV12-3 or TRBV12-4 and TRBJ2-2; D is possibly TRBD1 (9 bases). Trimming cost V 6 bases and J 3 bases, with 23 bases left between them. CDR3 length: 18 amino acids. The CDR3 here is CASSSGLSGDRDTGELFF. CDR3 DNA: TGTGCCAGCAGCTCAGGGCTTAGCGGGGACAGGGACACCGGGGAGCTGTTTTTT.

This clonotype was seen a few times. The J gene is TRBJ2-1, the V gene TRBV10-3; TRBD2 agrees at 10 bases. Germline V gives CDR1 ENHRY, CDR2 SYGVKD. The junction had 6 bases not matched to a gene; V was cut back by 8 bases and J by 8 bases. CDR3 length equals 13 residues. DNA of the CDR3: TGTGCCATCTCTAGCGGGAGTTTCGATGAGCAGTTCTTC. Its protein product is CAISSGSFDEQFF.

A few counts support this clonotype. V and J are TRBV5-1 and TRBJ2-5; the D gene is possibly TRBD1 (5 bases). Germline V lookup: CDR1 SGHRS, CDR2 YFSETQ. With 1 base removed from V and 3 bases from J, the gap between germline ends came to 10 bases. This CDR3 region has 14 residues. The CDR3 reads CASSLWTPKETQYF. DNA for the CDR3: TGCGCCAGCAGCTTGTGGACACCAAAAGAGACCCAGTACTTC.

This clonotype has just one count. J is TRBJ2-1 and V is TRBV20-1; D is ambiguous. Per the germline V gene, CDR1 is DFQATT and CDR2 is SNEGSKA (reference sequence). V dropped 5 bases and J dropped 9 bases, with 17 bases sitting between them. This CDR3 is built from 13 residues. The CDR3 loop is CSAEYRVRFEQFF. The CDR3, as DNA: TGCAGTGCTGAATATCGGGTACGATTTGAGCAGTTCTTC.

This sequence joins TRBV9 and TRBJ2-1; D ambiguous. Germline-derived CDR1 and CDR2 are SGDLS and YYNGEE. The V end was cut by 0 bases, the J end by 4 bases, with 8 bases between. The CDR3 loop spans 14 amino acids. In nucleotides, the CDR3 is TGTGCCAGCAGCGTAGGCCATATTTACAATGAGCAGTTCTTC. Protein sequence: CASSVGHIYNEQFF.

The gene calls are TRBV4-1 and TRBJ2-3, with 7 nucleotides matching TRBD1. J was trimmed by 4 bases and V by 0 bases; bases with no gene match: 4. CDR1 is MGHRA and CDR2 is YSYEKL in the germline V gene. This CDR3 has 15 amino acids. CDR3 loop: CASSQDGQEPDTQYF. CDR3 coding DNA: TGCGCCAGCAGCCAAGATGGACAGGAACCAGATACGCAGTATTTT.

This clonotype was counted a few times. V usage is TRBV20-1 and J usage is TRBJ2-5; either TRBD1 or TRBD2 may supply D (5 bases each). Germline V gene sequence: CDR1 DFQATT, CDR2 SNEGSKA (reference sequence). V lost 0 bases and J 5 bases, leaving 16 bases between the germline ends. This CDR3 spans 15 amino acids. DNA of the CDR3: TGCAGTGCTAGAGACCCAACGGGGCGGGTGGAGACCCAGTACTTC. The encoded protein is CSARDPTGRVETQYF.

The table lists this clonotype with a few counts. The rearrangement joins TRBV10-3 to TRBJ2-1; 8 nucleotides line up with TRBD2. The J segment lost 4 bases and the V segment lost 2 bases, leaving 1 base of the junction unmatched. The CDR3 length is 14 residues. Germline CDR1 reads ENHRY; CDR2 reads SYGVKD. The CDR3 bases are TGTGCCATCAGTGAGGGCGGGAGGTACAATGAGCAGTTCTTC. It yields the protein CAISEGGRYNEQFF.

The sample holds a few counts of this clonotype. The chain combines TRBV6-2 or TRBV6-3 with TRBJ2-5, with D perhaps TRBD1 (6 bases). Looked up from germline, CDR1 is MNHEY and CDR2 is SVGEGT. The CDR3 spans 14 residues. The V end lost 0 bases, the J end lost 3 bases, and 8 bases lay between the germline ends. The CDR3 loop reads CASSYSGTKETQYF. The CDR3 DNA follows: TGTGCCAGCAGTTACTCCGGGACAAAAGAGACCCAGTACTTC.

V gene TRBV10-3 combines with J gene TRBJ2-1, with 7 bases that match TRBD2. Germline lookup yields CDR1 ENHRY and CDR2 SYGVKD. V dropped 7 bases and J dropped 5; count of bases not matched to a gene: 11. The CDR3 totals 15 residues. The CDR3 region has the DNA TGTGCCATCAAAAGGGGAGCGGGATTACACAATGAGCAGTTCTTC. Translating it yields CAIKRGAGLHNEQFF.

This chain connects TRBV5-1 to TRBJ2-5, with TRBD2 matching over 8 bases. The CDR3 has 12 amino acids. V lost 9 bases and J lost 1; bases outside the gene matches: 2. The germline gives CDR1 SGHRS, CDR2 YFSETQ. CDR3 nucleotides: TGCGCCACCCGGGAGGGCCAAGAGACCCAGTACTTC. Its protein product is CATREGQETQYF. The variable domain in full, completed from reference TRBV5-1 and TRBJ2-5, reads KAGVTQTPRYLIKTRGQQVTLSCSPISGHRSVSWYQQTPGQGLQFLFEYFSETQRNKGNFPGRFSGRQFSNSRSEMNVSTLELGDSALYLCATREGQETQYFGPGTRLLVL.

The sample holds a few counts of this clonotype. The chain uses TRBV12-3 or TRBV12-4 and TRBJ1-6; tentatively, D is TRBD1 (6 bases). The CDR3 spans 15 residues. Between the trimmed V and J ends, which lost 6 bases and 8 bases, there was a span of 17 bases. The CDR3 loop is CASRPTTGSHSPLHF. CDR3 coding DNA: TGTGCCAGCAGACCGACTACAGGGAGCCATTCACCCCTCCACTTT.

This clonotype occurred a few times. The chain couples TRBV7-2 to TRBJ1-1; tentative D call: TRBD1 (6 bases). Germline V gene sequence: CDR1 SGHTA, CDR2 FQGNSA. CDR3 size: 15 residues. Trimming stripped 2 bases from V and 2 bases from J, with 12 bases between. The CDR3 reads CASSLITTGNTEAFF. The CDR3 coding sequence is TGTGCCAGCAGCTTAATTACGACAGGAAACACTGAAGCTTTCTTT. Supplemented by reference TRBV7-2 and TRBJ1-1, the full variable domain reads GAGVSQSPSNKVTEKGKDVELRCDPISGHTALYWYRQSLGQGLEFLIYFQGNSAPDKSGLPSDRFSAERTGGSVSTLTIQRTQQEDSAVYLCASSLITTGNTEAFFGQGTRLTVV.

The rearrangement links TRBV6-1 to TRBJ2-2; perhaps TRBD1 as D (5 bases). The V end was cut by 6 bases, the J end by 6 bases, with 14 bases between. CDR1 and CDR2 from the germline V gene are MNHNS and SASEGT. CDR3 size: 14 residues. The CDR3 DNA is TGTGCCAGCAGCTGGACAAGGTTGGCCGGGGAGCTGTTTTTT. Its protein is CASSWTRLAGELFF.

V and J are TRBV6-2 or TRBV6-3 and TRBJ2-1; unclear D gene. Germline lookup yields CDR1 MNHEY and CDR2 SVGEGT. V was pared by 6 bases and J by 7 bases, with 10 bases between. The length of the CDR3 is 12 residues. This CDR3 reads CASRTAHNEQFF. CDR3 nucleotides: TGTGCCAGCAGAACAGCACATAATGAGCAGTTCTTC.

There are a few counts of this clonotype. The chain couples TRBV7-9 to TRBJ2-1; 9 bases map to TRBD2. CDR1 is SEHNR and CDR2 is FQNEAQ in the germline V gene (reference sequence). This CDR3 has 14 residues. J lost 7 bases, V lost 4 bases, and 5 bases had no gene match. The CDR3, as DNA: TGTGCCAGCAGCTCAATAGCGGGAGAAAATGAGCAGTTCTTC. Translated: CASSSIAGENEQFF.

This clonotype occurred a few times. The chain combines TRBV7-2 with TRBJ1-2, with D perhaps matching TRBD1 (5 bases). Per germline, CDR1 SGHTA and CDR2 FQGNSA. Trimming removed 6 bases from V and 5 bases from J, with 19 bases in between. The CDR3 consists of 15 residues. The CDR3 DNA reads TGTGCCAGCAGTTCAAGATGGGACGGCAGATATGGCTACACCTTC. Translating gives CASSSRWDGRYGYTF.

This clonotype has a single count. This chain connects TRBV12-3 or TRBV12-4 to TRBJ2-7; TRBD2 matches at 7 bases. This CDR3 is 19 amino acids long. CDR3 coding DNA: TGTACCTTCAGTTTGCGGATCGGGTCGGCTAGCGGTAACTCCTACGAGCAGTACTTC. Residues: CTFSLRIGSASGNSYEQYF.

The chain carries TRBV19 and TRBJ1-4; no clear D gene. V lost 7 bases, J lost 0 bases, and 15 bases lay in between. The CDR3 is 16 residues long. Germline V lookup: CDR1 LNHDA, CDR2 SQIVND (reference sequence). CDR3 sequence: CASTTMGIATNEKLFF. CDR3 nucleotide sequence: TGTGCCAGTACCACCATGGGGATCGCAACTAATGAAAAACTGTTTTTT.